The clone carrying this T cell receptor (beta chain) was recorded once. This specimen comes from a study of blood T cell repertoires in COVID-19. Study-wide context: Spain, Italy and the United States supplied samples that represented acute and convalescent COVID-19. T cells, B-cell-depleted T cells, or PBMCs provided the cDNA or gDNA that served as material.

Repertoires were generated with immunoSEQ multiplex PCR, while TCRdb's copy carries only in-frame clones and drops some. The table includes roughly 210,000 clones, roughly 84% detected once. Germline loops: CDR1 SGHNT, CDR2 YYREEE (reference sequence). The CDR3 spans 17 residues. Trimming took 1 base from V and 6 from J; bases not matched to a gene: 10. Individuals aged roughly 18 to 95 years were recruited from roughly 22 US areas. This TCR came from a young man in a cohort exposed to, infected with or recovered from COVID-19 (not recorded which). Sequenced: PBMCs or T cells enriched from blood (not recorded which). The rearrangement links TRBV5-4 to TRBJ2-2, with 9 bases matching TRBD2. The CDR3, as DNA: TGTGCCAGCAGCTTGTCCGTCCTAGCGGGGTCGTCCGGGGAGCTGTTTTTT. Translated, it gives CASSLSVLAGSSGELFF.